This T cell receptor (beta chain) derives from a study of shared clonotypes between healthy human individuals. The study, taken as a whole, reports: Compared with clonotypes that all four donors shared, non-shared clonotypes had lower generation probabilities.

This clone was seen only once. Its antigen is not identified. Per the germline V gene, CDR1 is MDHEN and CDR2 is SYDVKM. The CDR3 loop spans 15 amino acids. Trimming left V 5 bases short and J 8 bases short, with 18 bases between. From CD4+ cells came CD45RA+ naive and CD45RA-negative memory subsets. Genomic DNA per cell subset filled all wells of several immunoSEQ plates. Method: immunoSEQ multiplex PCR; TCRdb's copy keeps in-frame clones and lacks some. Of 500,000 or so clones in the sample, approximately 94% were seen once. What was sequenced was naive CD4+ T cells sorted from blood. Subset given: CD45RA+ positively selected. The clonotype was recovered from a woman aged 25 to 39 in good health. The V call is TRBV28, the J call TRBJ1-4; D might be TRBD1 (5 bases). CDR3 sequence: CASSRSWGSGEKLFF. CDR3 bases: TGTGCCAGCAGTCGAAGTTGGGGGTCGGGAGAAAAACTGTTTTTT.